Shown below are 27 T cell receptor beta chains from a single sample sequenced in a study of human T cells and chemical hapten exposure. The authors' total RNA extraction used unfractionated whole blood. TCRdb re-called the 5' RACE reads through MiXCR, storing one row per CDR3 protein. Here the sample spans 70,000 to 85,000 distinct CDR3 sequences, 15% being singletons. The receptors stem from a female donor in good health.

The chain combines TRBV13 with TRBJ2-3; unclear D gene. With 3 bases removed from V and 0 bases from J, the gap between germline ends came to 7 bases. The CDR3 consists of 14 residues. Per germline, CDR1 PRHDT and CDR2 FYEKMQ (reference sequence). In nucleotides, the CDR3 is TGTGCCAGCAGCTTCCCGACTAGCACAGATACGCAGTATTTT. This encodes CASSFPTSTDTQYF.

The table lists this clonotype with a few counts. The V and J genes are TRBV7-2 and TRBJ2-3; possibly TRBD2 for D (6 bases). V was cut by 3 bases and J by 1 base, with 11 bases left in between. CDR3 size: 15 residues. Germline CDR1 SGHTA, CDR2 FQGNSA. As DNA, the CDR3 is TGTGCCAGCAGCTTGGCGGGGCCGGGCACAGATACGCAGTATTTT. Protein sequence: CASSLAGPGTDTQYF.

The gene calls are TRBV11-2 and TRBJ2-3, with 8 bases fitting TRBD1. CDR3 length equals 15 residues. Germline V gene lookup returns CDR1 SGHAT and CDR2 FQNNGV. The J segment lost 5 bases and the V segment lost 5 bases, leaving 9 bases of the junction unmatched. The CDR3 protein is CASSAGTGLRDTQYF. DNA for the CDR3: TGTGCCAGCAGCGCCGGGACAGGTCTTCGAGATACGCAGTATTTT.

The V gene is TRBV5-1, the J gene TRBJ2-1; 9 bases are a match to TRBD2. The CDR3 is 16 amino acids. The junction had 9 bases not matched to a gene; V was cut back by 1 base and J by 7 bases. Germline loops: CDR1 SGHRS, CDR2 YFSETQ. The CDR3, as DNA: TGCGCCAGCAGCTTGTGGAGCGGGGGGCCCGGGAATGAGCAGTTCTTC. Encoded protein: CASSLWSGGPGNEQFF.

The chain joins TRBV7-8 to TRBJ1-1; tentative D call: TRBD1 (5 bases). V dropped 5 bases and J dropped 1 base, with 8 bases sitting between them. Per the germline V gene, CDR1 is SGHVS and CDR2 is FQNEAQ. The length of the CDR3 is 13 residues. The CDR3 DNA is TGTGCCAGCAGCCGCGACAGGAACACTGAAGCTTTCTTT. The encoded protein is CASSRDRNTEAFF.

The chain has TRBV6-1 and TRBJ1-6; D remains ambiguous. Trimming stripped 0 bases from V and 10 bases from J, with 13 bases between. Per germline, CDR1 MNHNS and CDR2 SASEGT. This CDR3 has 15 amino acids. The CDR3 sequence is CASSEAFTAGSPLHF. The CDR3 nucleotides are TGTGCCAGCAGTGAAGCCTTCACAGCGGGATCACCCCTCCACTTT.

This clonotype came up a few times. The genes are TRBV12-3 or TRBV12-4 and TRBJ1-5; D not certain. The V end lost 5 bases, the J end lost 2 bases, and 10 bases lay between the germline ends. The CDR3 extends over 14 amino acids. CDR3 nucleotide sequence: TGTGCCAGCAGTCTAGGGAGTCGCAATCAGCCCCAGCATTTT. Translation: CASSLGSRNQPQHF.

This clonotype was found a few times. The DNA for the CDR3 is TGCAGCGTTGATCCGGGCCAGAATGAAAAACTGTTTTTT. As protein: CSVDPGQNEKLFF. The chain recombines TRBV29-1 with TRBJ1-4; D gene uncertain. The V end was cut by 3 bases, the J end by 5 bases, with 10 bases between. Germline lookup yields CDR1 SQVTM and CDR2 ANQGSEA. The CDR3 covers 13 residues. Combining the CDR3 with reference TRBV29-1 and TRBJ1-4 gives the whole variable domain SAVISQKPSRDICQRGTSLTIQCQVDSQVTMMFWYRQQPGQSLTLIATANQGSEATYESGFVIDKFPISRPNLTFSTLTVSNMSPEDSSIYLCSVDPGQNEKLFFGSGTQLSVL.

This clonotype has at least ten counts. The chain links TRBV29-1 to TRBJ1-1; D is undetermined. Germline CDR1 SQVTM, CDR2 ANQGSEA. The CDR3 sequence is 12 residues long. The ends were cut back, 3 bases at V and 2 bases at J, with 7 bases in the middle. CDR3 DNA sequence: TGCAGCGTTGATGTGATTAACACTGAAGCTTTCTTT. This sequence encodes CSVDVINTEAFF.

V usage is TRBV24-1 and J usage is TRBJ2-2, with TRBD1 identical over 8 bases. After removal of 4 bases from V and 5 bases from J, the junction contained 2 bases not matched to a gene. The CDR3 contains 14 residues. Germline V gene sequence: CDR1 KGHDR, CDR2 SFDVKD. The CDR3 sequence is CATSDRQGTGELFF. The CDR3 DNA reads TGTGCCACCAGTGACCGACAGGGGACCGGGGAGCTGTTTTTT.

This clonotype was recorded many times. The chain links TRBV6-5 to TRBJ2-3, with D tentatively TRBD1 (6 bases). V was shortened by 0 bases and J by 2 bases, with 12 bases between the two germline ends. The CDR3 sequence is 16 residues long. The V gene's germline CDR1 is MNHEY and CDR2 SVGAGI. The CDR3 loop reads CASSYSGQRTTDTQYF. CDR3 bases: TGTGCCAGCAGTTACTCCGGACAGCGGACCACAGATACGCAGTATTTT.

This clonotype has at least ten counts. V gene TRBV3-1 combines with J gene TRBJ1-6; TRBD1 matches 7 bases. The V and J ends lost 4 bases and 9 bases, in that order; junction bases with no gene match: 6. The germline CDR1 and CDR2 sequences are LGHDT and YNNKEL (reference sequence). The CDR3 is made up of 14 amino acids. Here the CDR3 reads CASSPTGKGSPLHF. In DNA form, the CDR3 reads TGTGCCAGCAGCCCGACAGGGAAGGGTTCACCCCTCCACTTT.

V gene TRBV18 combines with J gene TRBJ1-1; perhaps TRBD1 as D (5 bases). This CDR3 region has 16 residues. Germline V gives CDR1 KGHSH, CDR2 LQKENI. The ends were cut back, 2 bases at V and 5 bases at J, with 18 bases in the middle. CDR3 sequence reads: CASSPNVLSQGTEAFF. The CDR3 DNA sequence: TGTGCCAGCTCACCAAATGTGCTTTCCCAGGGTACTGAAGCTTTCTTT.

The chain joins TRBV2 to TRBJ1-4; no clear D. CDR3 size: 17 residues. Between the trimmed V and J ends, which lost 7 bases and 0 bases, there was a span of 18 bases. Germline V gene lookup returns CDR1 SNHLY and CDR2 FYNNEI. Here the CDR3 DNA reads TGTGCCAGCAAAGCCGGGATCAAACCCGCAACTAATGAAAAACTGTTTTTT. Translating it yields CASKAGIKPATNEKLFF.

V is TRBV21-1 and J is TRBJ1-4; the table assigns TRBD1, which was not confirmed against the DNA. TRBV21-1 has pseudogene status. This CDR3 contains 18 residues. CDR3 loop: CASSKEGVRQETNEKLFF. The CDR3 DNA reads as TGTGCCAGCAGCAAAGAGGGGGTGAGGCAGGAGACTAATGAAAAACTGTTTTTT.

This chain connects TRBV28 to TRBJ1-5; a weak D match, TRBD1 (5 bases). Trimming pared 6 bases from V and 1 base from J, leaving 7 bases between. Germline V gives CDR1 MDHEN, CDR2 SYDVKM. The CDR3 spans 13 residues. CDR3 DNA sequence: TGTGCCAGCAGGGGACGAAGCAATCAGCCCCAGCATTTT. Amino acids: CASRGRSNQPQHF.

This clonotype was observed a handful of times. This rearrangement joins TRBV6-1 to TRBJ1-5, with D unresolved. V lost 1 base and J 3 bases, leaving 7 bases between the germline ends. This CDR3 is 14 amino acids long. Germline CDR1 MNHNS, CDR2 SASEGT. CDR3 nucleotides: TGTGCCAGCAGTGAAGGACTGGACAATCAGCCCCAGCATTTT. Protein sequence: CASSEGLDNQPQHF.

Only a few counts were recorded for this clonotype. V usage is TRBV5-4 and J usage is TRBJ1-1; the match to TRBD1 covers 8 bases. CDR1 and CDR2 (germline): SGHNT, YYREEE (reference sequence). This CDR3 spans 14 amino acids. Trimming removed 5 bases from V and 6 bases from J; junction bases left unmatched: 9. CDR3 in amino acids: CASSRDRSSPEAFF. The CDR3 DNA sequence: TGTGCCAGCAGTCGGGACAGGAGTAGTCCTGAAGCTTTCTTT. The variable domain in full, completed from reference TRBV5-4 and TRBJ1-1, reads ETGVTQSPTHLIKTRGQQVTLRCSSQSGHNTVSWYQQALGQGPQFIFQYYREEENGRGNFPPRFSGLQFPNYSSELNVNALELDDSALYLCASSRDRSSPEAFFGQGTRLTVV.

The rearrangement joins TRBV29-1 to TRBJ2-3, with 7 nucleotides matching TRBD2. The CDR3 contains 12 residues. The trim removed 4 bases at V and 4 bases at J, leaving 2 bases unmatched. The germline V gene has CDR1 SQVTM and CDR2 ANQGSEA. The CDR3 DNA is TGCAGCGTTGGCGGGGGTCCAGATACGCAGTATTTT. Residues: CSVGGGPDTQYF.

This clonotype was recorded a few times. The chain links TRBV11-2 to TRBJ1-1; D is unclear. V was trimmed by 5 bases and J by 3 bases, leaving 13 bases between them. This CDR3 is built from 14 residues. The germline V gene has CDR1 SGHAT and CDR2 FQNNGV. CDR3 region: CASSPSLADTEAFF. DNA of the CDR3: TGTGCCAGCAGCCCGTCGTTGGCGGACACTGAAGCTTTCTTT.

The DNA of the CDR3 is TGTGCCAGCAGTATCGAGGTTCGAGAGACCCAGTACTTC. It translates to CASSIEVRETQYF. The chain joins TRBV7-2 to TRBJ2-5; the D is unclear. Trimming took off 6 bases at V and 4 bases at J, with 12 bases between the two ends. The germline CDR1 and CDR2 sequences are SGHTA and FQGNSA. This CDR3 spans 13 amino acids.

The chain joins TRBV20-1 to TRBJ2-7; D is possibly TRBD2 (5 bases). Germline V gene lookup returns CDR1 DFQATT and CDR2 SNEGSKA (reference sequence). Trimming cost V 0 bases and J 5 bases, with 8 bases left between them. This CDR3 comprises 12 residues. For the CDR3, the DNA is TGCAGTGCTAGAGATCCCGGGAACGAGCAGTACTTC. Translation: CSARDPGNEQYF.

The chain has TRBV5-6 and TRBJ2-5, with 13 nucleotides matching TRBD2. Losses at the gene ends were 1 base for V and 3 bases for J; bases not matched to a gene: 6. The CDR3 is 17 amino acids. Germline values: CDR1 SGHDT, CDR2 YYEEEE. The CDR3, as DNA: TGTGCCAGCAGCTTGAGGACTAGCGGGGGATATGAAGAGACCCAGTACTTC. Its translation: CASSLRTSGGYEETQYF.

This chain connects TRBV3-1 to TRBJ2-5; 9 positions match TRBD2. This CDR3 region has 16 residues. The germline V gene encodes CDR1 LGHDT and CDR2 YNNKEL (reference sequence). V lost 4 bases to trimming and J lost 3 bases; unmatched junction nucleotides: 9. DNA for the CDR3: TGTGCCAGCAGCCCTCTAAATAGCGGGGGTGAAGAGACCCAGTACTTC. It encodes CASSPLNSGGEETQYF.

There are a few counts of this clonotype. This rearrangement joins TRBV7-2 to TRBJ2-6, with a weak D call TRBD1 (6 bases). Trimming took 0 bases from V and 0 from J, leaving 12 bases between them. The CDR3 sequence is 18 residues long. Germline V gene sequence: CDR1 SGHTA, CDR2 FQGNSA. CDR3 bases: TGTGCCAGCAGCTTAGCCGGCTTGGGGGCCTCTGGGGCCAACGTCCTGACTTTC. This gives the protein CASSLAGLGASGANVLTF.

The chain couples TRBV19 to TRBJ1-5; no definite D call. Per germline, CDR1 LNHDA and CDR2 SQIVND (reference sequence). The length of the CDR3 is 13 residues. The V end lost 1 base, the J end lost 5 bases, and 6 bases lay between the germline ends. Written as DNA, the CDR3 is TGTGCCAGTAGTATAGTGAGGGATCAGCCCCAGCATTTT. Protein sequence: CASSIVRDQPQHF. Variable domain in full (rest from reference TRBV19 and TRBJ1-5): DGGITQSPKYLFRKEGQNVTLSCEQNLNHDAMYWYRQDPGQGLRLIYYSQIVNDFQKGDIAEGYSVSREKKESFPLTVTSAQKNPTAFYLCASSIVRDQPQHFGDGTRLSIL.

CDR3 in DNA: TGTGCCAGCAGCTTAGCCAGTAGCGGGAGGAACTCCTACAATGAGCAGTTCTTC. Protein product: CASSLASSGRNSYNEQFF. V usage is TRBV7-6 and J usage is TRBJ2-1, with 10 positions matching TRBD2. V lost 0 bases, J lost 0 bases, and 5 bases stayed unmatched. The CDR3 is 18 amino acids. Germline V CDR1 and CDR2: SGHVS, FNYEAQ. Full variable domain (remainder filled in from reference TRBV7-6 and TRBJ2-1): GAGVSQSPRYKVTKRGQDVALRCDPISGHVSLYWYRQALGQGPEFLTYFNYEAQQDKSGLPNDRFSAERPEGSISTLTIQRTEQRDSAMYRCASSLASSGRNSYNEQFFGPGTRLTVL.